Ten or more counts support the clone carrying this T cell receptor (beta chain). The sample belongs to a study of T-cell reconstitution after alpha-beta-depleted transplantation in children. Researchers prepared the TCRbeta library using unique molecular identifiers, the study reports. MiXCR, applied by TCRdb to the PCR reads, yields one record per CDR3 protein. The top ten hold roughly 3% of the sample, which has roughly 170,000 distinct CDR3 sequences, about 6.4% seen once. The CDR3 extends over 16 amino acids. The germline V gene encodes CDR1 LNHNV and CDR2 YYDKDF (reference sequence). Trimming cost V 3 bases and J 4 bases; bases outside gene matches: 4.

The specimen was PBMCs from the stem cell graft donor, collected from the stem cell graft. The sequence was collected from a human donor who donated a stem cell graft to a child with Wiskott-Aldrich syndrome. The V gene is TRBV15, the J gene TRBJ2-3; 13 nucleotides agree with TRBD2. This CDR3 is CATSSGLAGAADTQYF. The CDR3 DNA reads as TGTGCCACCAGCAGTGGACTAGCGGGAGCGGCAGATACGCAGTATTTT.